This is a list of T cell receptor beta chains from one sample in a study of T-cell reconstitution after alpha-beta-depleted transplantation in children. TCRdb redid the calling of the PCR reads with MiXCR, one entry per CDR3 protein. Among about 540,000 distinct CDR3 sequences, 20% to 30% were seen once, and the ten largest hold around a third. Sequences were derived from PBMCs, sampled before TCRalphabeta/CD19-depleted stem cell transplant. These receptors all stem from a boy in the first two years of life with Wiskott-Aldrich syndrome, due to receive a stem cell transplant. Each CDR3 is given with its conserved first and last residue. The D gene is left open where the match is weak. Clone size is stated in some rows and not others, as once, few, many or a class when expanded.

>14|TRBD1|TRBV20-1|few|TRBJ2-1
TGCAGTGCTAGCTCCAGGGGGCTATACAATGAGCAGTTCTTC
CSASSRGLYNEQFF
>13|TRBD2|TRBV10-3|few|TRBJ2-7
TGTGCCATCAGTGAGCTAGCGGGAGCCGAGCAGTACTTC
CAISELAGAEQYF
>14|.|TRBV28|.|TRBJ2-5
TGTGCCAGCAGTAATCAGCGCCATCGGGAGACCCAGTACTTC
CASSNQRHRETQYF
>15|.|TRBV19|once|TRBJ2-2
TGTGCCAGTAGTATATCAGCCGCGGTTGCCGGGGAGCTGTTTTTT
CASSISAAVAGELFF
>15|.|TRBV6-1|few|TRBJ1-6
TGTGCCAGCAGACGCCAGCGGGGGCACAATTCACCCCTCCACTTT
CASRRQRGHNSPLHF
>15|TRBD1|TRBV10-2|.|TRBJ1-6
TGCGCCAGCAGTGAGGGCAGGGGGACGGGTTCACCCCTCCACTTT
CASSEGRGTGSPLHF
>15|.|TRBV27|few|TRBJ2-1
TGTGCCAGCAGTTTAGGCCTACTCTCCTACAATGAGCAGTTCTTC
CASSLGLLSYNEQFF
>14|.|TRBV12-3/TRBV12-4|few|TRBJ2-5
TGTGCCAGCAGTTTGAAGGGCCCCCAAGAGACCCAGTACTTC
CASSLKGPQETQYF
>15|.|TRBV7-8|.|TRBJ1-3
TGTGCCAGCAGCTTAGCGGTCCAAATTGGAAACACCATATATTTT
CASSLAVQIGNTIYF
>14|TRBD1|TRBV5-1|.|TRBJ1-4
TGCGCCAGCAGCTTCACAGGGGAGTATGGAAAACTGTTTTTT
CASSFTGEYGKLFF
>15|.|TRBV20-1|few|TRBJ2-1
TGCAGTGCTGGATGGCGGCACCGAGGTGGCAATGAGCAGTTCTTC
CSAGWRHRGGNEQFF
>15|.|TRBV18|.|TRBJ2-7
TGTGCCAGCTCACCACGGGTGTACCCGGAGAGCGAGCAGTACTTC
CASSPRVYPESEQYF
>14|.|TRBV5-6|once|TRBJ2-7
TGTGCCAGCGCCCGGGACCTACGTTTCGACGAGCAGTACTTC
CASARDLRFDEQYF
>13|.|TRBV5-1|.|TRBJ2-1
TGCGCCAGCAGCTTGGGGCGGGGGCGAAAGCAGTTCTTC
CASSLGRGRKQFF